These 27 T cell receptor beta chains were all obtained from the same sample, sequenced in a study of spatial heterogeneity in lung cancer. TCRdb re-analysed the 5' RACE reads in MiXCR, keeping a single row per CDR3 protein. This table holds around 100,000 distinct CDR3 sequences, roughly 10% found once. The sample's time point: blood at routine non-recurrence follow-up after resection. Sample: PBMCs, taken at follow-up. The receptors here all came from a female donor with early-stage non-small cell lung cancer.

The chain is built from TRBV18 and TRBJ2-7; D unresolved. CDR1 is KGHSH, CDR2 LQKENI, per germline. Trimming removed 1 base at V and 5 bases at J, with 6 bases between. This CDR3 comprises 12 residues. The CDR3 reads CASSPLSNEQYF. DNA of the CDR3: TGTGCCAGCTCACCACTTTCAAACGAGCAGTACTTC.

This clonotype was counted ten times or more. CDR3 amino acids: CATRLRRGAGTEAFF. CDR3 coding DNA: TGTGCCACCCGATTACGGCGAGGGGCGGGCACTGAAGCTTTCTTT. The chain carries TRBV28 and TRBJ1-1; D may be TRBD1 (5 bases). Germline V gives CDR1 MDHEN, CDR2 SYDVKM. CDR3 length: 15 amino acids. With 10 bases removed from V and 4 bases from J, the gap between germline ends came to 22 bases. The whole variable domain, filled in from reference TRBV28 and TRBJ1-1, reads DVKVTQSSRYLVKRTGEKVFLECVQDMDHENMFWYRQDPGLGLRLIYFSYDVKMKEKGDIPEGYSVSREKKERFSLILESASTNQTSMYLCATRLRRGAGTEAFFGQGTRLTVV.

The V gene is TRBV11-2, the J gene TRBJ2-5; 14 nucleotides match TRBD2. Germline V gene sequence: CDR1 SGHAT, CDR2 FQNNGV. V trimming: 5 bases; J trimming: 1 base; junction bases outside the gene matches: 3. This CDR3 is built from 16 residues. The CDR3 is CASSPGLAGGQETQYF. The CDR3 DNA is TGTGCCAGCAGCCCCGGACTAGCGGGGGGCCAAGAGACCCAGTACTTC.

There are many counts of this clonotype. The rearrangement uses TRBV7-2 and TRBJ2-1, with 14 bases aligning to TRBD2. The CDR3 consists of 15 residues. V lost 7 bases, J lost 7 bases, and 6 bases stayed unmatched. CDR1 is SGHTA and CDR2 is FQGNSA in the germline V gene. The CDR3 reads CASTPGTSGSNEQFF. The CDR3 nucleotides read TGTGCCAGCACCCCGGGGACTAGCGGGAGTAATGAGCAGTTCTTC. Based on the CDR3 plus reference TRBV7-2 and TRBJ2-1, the full variable domain is GAGVSQSPSNKVTEKGKDVELRCDPISGHTALYWYRQSLGQGLEFLIYFQGNSAPDKSGLPSDRFSAERTGGSVSTLTIQRTQQEDSAVYLCASTPGTSGSNEQFFGPGTRLTVL.

This clonotype is labeled medium-sized (0.01 to 0.1%). The chain carries TRBV29-1 and TRBJ2-1; 9 bases match TRBD1. The CDR3 spans 14 residues. Germline assignment: CDR1 SQVTM and CDR2 ANQGSEA. V was clipped by 6 bases and J by 4 bases; unmatched bases: 7. CDR3 region: CSVPGQGPYNEQFF. In DNA, the CDR3 is TGCAGCGTACCCGGACAGGGGCCTTACAATGAGCAGTTCTTC.

This rearrangement joins TRBV7-2 to TRBJ2-5; no clear D gene. In germline, CDR1 is SGHTA, CDR2 FQGNSA. V lost 8 bases and J lost 8, with 15 bases in between. The CDR3 sequence is 12 residues long. The CDR3 DNA reads as TGTGCCAGCGGGGTCTTCGATCGCACCCAGTACTTC. This sequence encodes CASGVFDRTQYF.

The chain recombines TRBV12-3 or TRBV12-4 with TRBJ2-3; 7 nucleotides match TRBD2. The CDR3 totals 15 residues. J gave up 0 bases and V 6 bases, and 6 bases lay outside the gene matches. The CDR3 protein is CASSRLAASTDTQYF. The CDR3 DNA reads as TGTGCCAGCAGCCGTCTAGCGGCTAGCACAGATACGCAGTATTTT.

There are many counts of this clonotype. The chain couples TRBV29-1 to TRBJ1-2; TRBD1 might be the D (5 bases). This CDR3 region has 13 residues. Looked up from germline, CDR1 is SQVTM and CDR2 is ANQGSEA. The germline V and J ends were trimmed by 7 bases and 2 bases, with 14 bases remaining between them. The CDR3 region has the DNA TGCAGCGCCGCCCCCGGGACCAACTATGGCTACACCTTC. Residues: CSAAPGTNYGYTF.

The rearrangement uses TRBV28 and TRBJ2-1, with 14 bases that match TRBD2. The CDR3 sequence is 16 residues long. Trimming removed 5 bases from V and 6 bases from J; junction bases left unmatched: 6. Germline lookup yields CDR1 MDHEN and CDR2 SYDVKM. CDR3 in DNA: TGTGCCAGCAGTGATTGGGGACTAGCGGGAGTCAATGAGCAGTTCTTC. Protein: CASSDWGLAGVNEQFF.

At least ten counts were recorded for this clonotype. The chain is built from TRBV6-5 and TRBJ1-4, with D tentatively TRBD1 (6 bases). This CDR3 spans 16 amino acids. With 0 bases removed from V and 6 bases from J, the gap between germline ends came to 14 bases. Germline-derived CDR1 and CDR2 are MNHEY and SVGAGI. The DNA for the CDR3 is TGTGCCAGCAGTTACTCGATAGGAGGGGGGGATGAAAAACTGTTTTTT. Translated: CASSYSIGGGDEKLFF.

Ten or more counts support this clonotype. The chain links TRBV29-1 to TRBJ2-7; the match to TRBD1 covers 8 bases. The germline V gene encodes CDR1 SQVTM and CDR2 ANQGSEA. CDR3 size: 14 residues. With 5 bases clipped from V and 2 bases from J, the junction kept 8 bases outside the gene matches. The CDR3 sequence: CSVLPGQVPYEQYF. The CDR3 nucleotides are TGCAGCGTTTTACCGGGACAGGTCCCCTACGAGCAGTACTTC.

The chain has TRBV6-6 and TRBJ2-3; TRBD1 aligns across 8 bases. V was pared by 7 bases and J by 1 base, with 7 bases of the junction left unmatched. In germline, CDR1 is MNHNY, CDR2 SVGAGI (reference sequence). The CDR3 is made up of 15 amino acids. CDR3 nucleotides: TGTGCCAGCATTCAGGACAGGGTGGGCACAGATACGCAGTATTTT. Protein product: CASIQDRVGTDTQYF.

The sample holds many counts of this clonotype. Germline is not matched at one junction end, which may reflect a read error. This chain links TRBV24-1 with TRBJ2-3; 7 bases are a match to TRBD2. From germline, CDR1 is KGHDR and CDR2 SFDVKD. The CDR3 spans 14 residues. CDR3 in amino acids: CATSGGLGTDTQYF. CDR3 nucleotide sequence: TGTGCCACCAGTGGAGGACTAGGCACTGATACGCAGTATTTT.

The chain uses TRBV6-5 and TRBJ2-5; D possibly matches TRBD1 or TRBD2 (5 bases each). The germline gives CDR1 MNHEY, CDR2 SVGAGI. The V and J ends lost 0 bases and 2 bases respectively, with 7 bases between them. The CDR3 has 14 residues. This CDR3 reads CASSYSEGQETQYF. As DNA, the CDR3 is TGTGCCAGCAGTTACTCAGAGGGGCAAGAGACCCAGTACTTC.

The sample holds many counts of this clonotype. The rearrangement uses TRBV30 and TRBJ2-3; no definite D call. V was clipped by 5 bases and J by 1 base, with 7 bases between them. CDR1 GTSNPN and CDR2 SVGIG come from the germline V gene (reference sequence). CDR3 length: 12 residues. The CDR3 spells CAWDPGTDTQYF. The CDR3 nucleotides read TGTGCCTGGGACCCCGGCACAGATACGCAGTATTTT.

The table lists this clonotype with many counts. This rearrangement joins TRBV7-8 to TRBJ2-1; 10 bases are shared with TRBD1. V dropped 0 bases and J dropped 7; count of bases not matched to a gene: 3. The CDR3 consists of 15 residues. CDR1 and CDR2 (germline): SGHVS, FQNEAQ. This CDR3 reads CASSLAGTGVNEQFF. CDR3 coding DNA: TGTGCCAGCAGCTTAGCCGGGACAGGGGTAAATGAGCAGTTCTTC.

The genes are TRBV19 and TRBJ1-1; D is possibly TRBD1 (5 bases). Trimming left V 7 bases short and J 5 bases short, with 17 bases between. Per the germline V gene, CDR1 is LNHDA and CDR2 is SQIVND (reference sequence). The CDR3 contains 14 residues. DNA of the CDR3: TGTGCCAGTACCAATCGGGGGATCAAGACTGAAGCTTTCTTT. This codes for CASTNRGIKTEAFF.

The J gene is TRBJ2-7, the V gene TRBV20-1; 8 bases align to TRBD1. Germline CDR1 and CDR2: DFQATT and SNEGSKA (reference sequence). This CDR3 region has 14 residues. The V and J ends lost 3 bases and 5 bases, in that order; junction bases with no gene match: 9. The chain's CDR3 is CSASRQGARNEQYF. CDR3 DNA sequence: TGCAGTGCTAGTAGGCAGGGGGCTAGAAACGAGCAGTACTTC.

This clonotype was detected only a few times. This chain uses TRBV6-2 or TRBV6-3 with TRBJ2-1, with D tentatively TRBD2 (6 bases). The CDR3 extends over 16 amino acids. Trimming took 3 bases from V and 10 from J, leaving 22 bases between them. CDR1 MNHEY and CDR2 SVGEGT come from the germline V gene. CDR3 loop: CASSYNRNHAAGEQFF. DNA of the CDR3: TGTGCCAGCAGTTATAATCGGAATCACGCGGCGGGAGAGCAGTTCTTC.

There are a few counts of this clonotype. The chain recombines TRBV5-1 with TRBJ1-1, with D unclear. CDR1 is SGHRS, CDR2 YFSETQ, per germline. Deletions cut 0 bases from V and 5 bases from J, with 14 bases between. This CDR3 has 15 amino acids. CDR3 sequence: CASSLGEGYGTEAFF. The DNA for the CDR3 is TGCGCCAGCAGCTTGGGAGAAGGGTACGGGACTGAAGCTTTCTTT.

This clonotype was counted at least ten times. An end of the junction differs from the germline gene, which may be a read error. The chain employs TRBV29-1 and TRBJ2-7; 8 bases agree with TRBD1. This CDR3 comprises 13 residues. CDR1 SQVTM and CDR2 ANQGSEA come from the germline V gene. The CDR3 is CSIEGRGRGEQYF. CDR3 in DNA: TGCAGCATTGAAGGCAGGGGGCGCGGCGAGCAGTACTTC.

A few counts support this clonotype. The V gene is TRBV5-6, the J gene TRBJ1-2; 7 nucleotides match TRBD1. The CDR3 has 14 amino acids. After removal of 3 bases from V and 2 bases from J, the junction contained 4 bases not matched to a gene. Germline CDR1 and CDR2: SGHDT and YYEEEE. The CDR3 nucleotides read TGTGCCAGCAGCTACAGGGACAGCAACTATGGCTACACCTTC. Translating gives CASSYRDSNYGYTF.

This clonotype was observed a few times. The rearrangement links TRBV9 to TRBJ2-1; weak D call: TRBD2 (5 bases). Looked up from germline, CDR1 is SGDLS and CDR2 is YYNGEE. This CDR3 region has 13 residues. Trimming took off 3 bases at V and 9 bases at J, with 13 bases between the two ends. In DNA, the CDR3 is TGTGCCAGCAGCGGGACGCCTGAGGGTGAGCAGTTCTTC. This sequence encodes CASSGTPEGEQFF.

This clonotype was picked up many times. V gene TRBV29-1 combines with J gene TRBJ2-1; no reliable D call. The CDR3 loop spans 11 amino acids. Trimming took off 2 bases at V and 9 bases at J, with 8 bases between the two ends. From germline, CDR1 is SQVTM and CDR2 ANQGSEA. CDR3 loop: CSVESVFEQFF. In DNA form, the CDR3 reads TGCAGCGTTGAATCAGTATTTGAGCAGTTCTTC.

The DNA of the CDR3 is TGCGCCAGCGGGAGACACAGCACAGATACGCAGTATTTT. Translated: CASGRHSTDTQYF. The chain recombines TRBV5-1 with TRBJ2-3; weak D call: TRBD2 (5 bases). The CDR3 has 13 amino acids. The V and J ends lost 7 bases and 0 bases respectively, with 9 bases between them. The V gene's germline CDR1 is SGHRS and CDR2 YFSETQ.

The chain is built from TRBV20-1 and TRBJ2-4; D perhaps matches TRBD2 (5 bases). There are 13 residues in the CDR3. The germline V gene encodes CDR1 DFQATT and CDR2 SNEGSKA (reference sequence). Trimming took 1 base from V and 4 from J, leaving 8 bases between them. Here the CDR3 reads CSARVAGKNIQYF. The CDR3 DNA is TGCAGTGCTAGAGTGGCGGGTAAAAACATTCAGTACTTC.

The chain uses TRBV5-1 and TRBJ1-2; no clear D gene. V dropped 4 bases and J dropped 5 bases, with 12 bases sitting between them. CDR1 is SGHRS, CDR2 YFSETQ, per germline. The length of the CDR3 is 13 residues. CDR3 loop: CASSTDPSYGYTF. Here the CDR3 DNA reads TGCGCCAGCAGCACCGACCCTTCGTATGGCTACACCTTC.